The next 32 T cell receptor beta chains were all read from a single sample in a study of T cell changes during pregnancy in multiple sclerosis. Generated by immunoSEQ multiplex PCR, the TCRdb table keeps only in-frame clones and is missing some. The sample has 20,000 to 25,000 clones; around four fifths are singletons. This specimen was CD8+ T cells from peripheral blood mononuclear cells, taken in the first trimester of pregnancy. These receptors were collected from a female donor in good health, enrolled as a control in a pregnancy study.

In this sample, this clone turned up once. This chain connects TRBV7-9 to TRBJ2-4, with D possibly TRBD2 on 5 matching bases. The ends were cut back, 4 bases at V and 8 bases at J, with 21 bases in the middle. This CDR3 has 16 residues. CDR1 and CDR2 from the germline V gene are SEHNR and FQNEAQ (reference sequence). CDR3 sequence: CASSSGGEGSGHIQYF. As DNA, the CDR3 is TGTGCCAGCAGCTCCGGTGGTGAGGGTTCCGGGCACATTCAGTACTTC.

By share, this clone counts as medium-sized (0.01 to 0.1%). The chain recombines TRBV7-2 with TRBJ1-1, with 10 positions matching TRBD1. The CDR3 has 15 amino acids. The germline gives CDR1 SGHTA, CDR2 FQGNSA. Germline trimming cut 5 bases from V and 1 base from J; bases unmatched to any gene: 4. The CDR3, as DNA: TGTGCCAGCAGCCCGACAGGGGGCGCGAACACTGAAGCTTTCTTT. Amino acids: CASSPTGGANTEAFF.

The V call is TRBV10-3, the J call TRBJ1-2; D unresolved. The CDR3 extends over 14 amino acids. Germline CDR1 reads ENHRY; CDR2 reads SYGVKD. V was shortened by 0 bases and J by 4 bases, with 9 bases between the two germline ends. CDR3 protein: CAISESSGIYGYTF. CDR3 coding DNA: TGTGCCATCAGTGAGTCCAGCGGAATCTATGGCTACACCTTC.

This rearrangement joins TRBV2 to TRBJ2-7; 10 bases are a match to TRBD1. The V segment lost 10 bases and the J segment 1 base; nucleotides outside the gene matches: 4. Germline V CDR1 and CDR2: SNHLY, FYNNEI. The CDR3 is 13 amino acids. The CDR3 region has the DNA TGTGCCACCGGGACAGGGGTTTCCTACGAGCAGTACTTC. It yields the protein CATGTGVSYEQYF.

The V and J genes are TRBV6-5 and TRBJ1-5; D gene uncertain. V was cut by 5 bases and J by 2 bases, with 13 bases left in between. CDR1 MNHEY and CDR2 SVGAGI come from the germline V gene. The length of the CDR3 is 15 residues. CDR3 sequence (DNA): TGTGCCAGCAGTGGACGGAGGGATGGCAATCAGCCCCAGCATTTT. This codes for CASSGRRDGNQPQHF.

The V and J genes are TRBV9 and TRBJ1-6; 7 positions agree with TRBD1. CDR3 length equals 14 residues. From germline, CDR1 is SGDLS and CDR2 YYNGEE. V lost 4 bases, J lost 6 bases, and 4 bases stayed unmatched. The CDR3 loop is CASSPGGSNSPLHF. CDR3 bases: TGTGCCAGCAGCCCAGGGGGGTCTAATTCACCCCTCCACTTT.

The gene calls are TRBV7-8 and TRBJ2-4, with D hard to call. This CDR3 has 20 residues. V lost 5 bases and J lost 3, with 29 bases in between. From germline, CDR1 is SGHVS and CDR2 FQNEAQ. The CDR3 spells CASSRSLLHETRRVKNIQYF. DNA for the CDR3: TGTGCCAGCAGCCGGTCTCTTTTACACGAAACCCGACGGGTCAAAAACATTCAGTACTTC.

This rearrangement joins TRBV28 to TRBJ2-7; 11 nucleotides line up with TRBD2. The junction had 9 bases not matched to a gene; V was cut back by 4 bases and J by 4 bases. This CDR3 region has 16 residues. Germline assignment: CDR1 MDHEN and CDR2 SYDVKM. DNA for the CDR3: TGTGCCAGCAGTTCCAAGACTAGCGGGGTGTCTTACGAGCAGTACTTC. Protein sequence: CASSSKTSGVSYEQYF.

The rearrangement joins TRBV5-1 to TRBJ1-2; D is unclear. The CDR3 consists of 15 residues. Per the germline V gene, CDR1 is SGHRS and CDR2 is YFSETQ. Trimming shortened V by 2 bases and J by 4 bases, and 15 bases separated the two germline ends. The CDR3 region is CASSLEGGSIYGYTF. CDR3 sequence (DNA): TGCGCCAGCAGCTTAGAGGGAGGGTCGATCTATGGCTACACCTTC.

The V and J genes are TRBV4-1 and TRBJ1-3; TRBD1 aligns across 9 bases. This CDR3 is 18 amino acids long. V was pared by 2 bases and J by 0 bases, with 8 bases of the junction left unmatched. Germline CDR1 MGHRA, CDR2 YSYEKL. The CDR3 spells CASSQSGTGSYSGNTIYF. The CDR3, as DNA: TGCGCCAGCAGCCAATCCGGGACAGGGTCGTACTCTGGAAACACCATATATTTT.

The genes are TRBV5-1 and TRBJ2-5, with D unresolved. This CDR3 has 12 residues. Germline values: CDR1 SGHRS, CDR2 YFSETQ. V lost 4 bases to trimming and J lost 5 bases, with 9 bases between them. The CDR3 DNA reads as TGCGCCAGCAGCAACCCTCAGGAGACCCAGTACTTC. Translated: CASSNPQETQYF.

The V call is TRBV6-4, the J call TRBJ2-1; 8 nucleotides align to TRBD2. The length of the CDR3 is 16 residues. Germline-derived CDR1 and CDR2 are MRHNA and SNTAGT. V gave up 0 bases and J gave up 7 bases; unmatched junction bases: 8. In DNA form, the CDR3 reads TGTGCCAGCAGTGACTCAGGAGCGGGGGATACTAATGAGCAGTTCTTC. Its translation: CASSDSGAGDTNEQFF.

The chain joins TRBV27 to TRBJ2-7; D is uncertain. This CDR3 has 11 residues. The ends were cut back, 3 bases at V and 6 bases at J, with 6 bases in the middle. Germline values: CDR1 MNHEY, CDR2 SMNVEV (reference sequence). The CDR3 DNA follows: TGTGCCAGCAGTTTTAGTAGCGAGCAGTACTTC. This translates into CASSFSSEQYF.

The rearrangement links TRBV5-4 to TRBJ1-6; D is perhaps TRBD1 (5 bases). From germline, CDR1 is SGHNT and CDR2 YYREEE (reference sequence). With 5 bases removed from V and 5 bases from J, the gap between germline ends came to 14 bases. This CDR3 has 15 amino acids. This CDR3 is CASSEDIWDNSPLHF. The DNA of the CDR3 is TGTGCCAGCAGTGAGGACATTTGGGATAATTCACCCCTCCACTTT.

The gene calls are TRBV10-3 and TRBJ1-1; D unresolved. Looked up from germline, CDR1 is ENHRY and CDR2 is SYGVKD. The V and J ends lost 0 bases and 5 bases respectively, with 13 bases between them. CDR3 size: 15 residues. In nucleotides, the CDR3 is TGTGCCATCAGTGAGTCGTTCCGAACAGCTACTGAAGCTTTCTTT. Translated, it gives CAISESFRTATEAFF.

The chain is built from TRBV6-1 and TRBJ2-1; TRBD2 agrees at 9 bases. Germline assignment: CDR1 MNHNS and CDR2 SASEGT. Trimming took 4 bases from V and 6 from J; bases not matched to a gene: 4. CDR3 length: 14 amino acids. CDR3 in amino acids: CASSGGLASNEQFF. The CDR3 region has the DNA TGTGCCAGCAGTGGAGGACTAGCGAGCAATGAGCAGTTCTTC.

V and J are TRBV27 and TRBJ2-7; possible D gene TRBD2, 7 bases. The CDR3 contains 13 residues. CDR1 is MNHEY, CDR2 SMNVEV, per germline (reference sequence). V was clipped by 5 bases and J by 7 bases, with 15 bases between them. The CDR3 DNA is TGTGCCAGCAGTAAGGGGGGGCTACGGGAGCAGTACTTC. This gives the protein CASSKGGLREQYF.

This chain connects TRBV11-2 to TRBJ1-1; 11 positions match TRBD1. The CDR3 sequence is 14 residues long. V lost 5 bases, J lost 6 bases, and 5 bases stayed unmatched. Germline CDR1 SGHAT, CDR2 FQNNGV. CDR3 sequence: CASSPDRGQPEAFF. CDR3 bases: TGTGCCAGCAGCCCGGACAGGGGGCAACCTGAAGCTTTCTTT. Full variable domain (missing parts from reference TRBV11-2 and TRBJ1-1): EAGVAQSPRYKIIEKRQSVAFWCNPISGHATLYWYQQILGQGPKLLIQFQNNGVVDDSQLPKDRFSAERLKGVDSTLKIQPAKLEDSAVYLCASSPDRGQPEAFFGQGTRLTVV.

The chain recombines TRBV5-4 with TRBJ2-3; 15 positions agree with TRBD2. Per the germline V gene, CDR1 is SGHNT and CDR2 is YYREEE (reference sequence). V lost 2 bases to trimming and J lost 2 bases; unmatched junction nucleotides: 9. This CDR3 is 19 amino acids long. CDR3 region: CASSFEGLAGGYSTDTQYF. In nucleotides, the CDR3 is TGTGCCAGCAGCTTCGAGGGACTAGCGGGGGGTTACTCCACAGATACGCAGTATTTT. The full variable domain, in which reference TRBV5-4 and TRBJ2-3 provide the parts outside the CDR3, is ETGVTQSPTHLIKTRGQQVTLRCSSQSGHNTVSWYQQALGQGPQFIFQYYREEENGRGNFPPRFSGLQFPNYSSELNVNALELDDSALYLCASSFEGLAGGYSTDTQYFGPGTRLTVL.

The chain couples TRBV27 to TRBJ1-1; a weak D match, TRBD1 (6 bases). The CDR3 runs to 12 residues. Germline V gives CDR1 MNHEY, CDR2 SMNVEV (reference sequence). Trimming pared 6 bases from V and 6 bases from J, leaving 11 bases between. The CDR3 is CASSLGGAEAFF. The CDR3 DNA reads TGTGCCAGCAGCCTAGGGGGAGCTGAAGCTTTCTTT.

This clone was detected only once. V usage is TRBV7-9 and J usage is TRBJ1-2; maybe TRBD1 (5 bases). Germline loops: CDR1 SEHNR, CDR2 FQNEAQ (reference sequence). Trimming took off 5 bases at V and 3 bases at J, with 10 bases between the two ends. The CDR3 spans 13 residues. The CDR3 DNA reads as TGTGCCAGCAGCCGCGGGGACTACTATGGCTACACCTTC. This gives the protein CASSRGDYYGYTF.

The table lists this clone with a few counts. The chain is built from TRBV15 and TRBJ2-1; the D gene is possibly TRBD2 (5 bases). Germline CDR1 and CDR2: LNHNV and YYDKDF (reference sequence). Trimming removed 3 bases from V and 6 bases from J, with 12 bases in between. The CDR3 totals 14 residues. CDR3 bases: TGTGCCACCAGCAGGACCCCTAGCTCCAATGAGCAGTTCTTC. This sequence encodes CATSRTPSSNEQFF.

J is TRBJ1-4 and V is TRBV27; no clear D. The germline V and J ends were trimmed by 2 bases and 3 bases, with 10 bases remaining between them. The CDR3 length is 15 residues. The germline V gene has CDR1 MNHEY and CDR2 SMNVEV (reference sequence). The CDR3 sequence is CASSLRRPPNEKLFF. CDR3 sequence (DNA): TGTGCCAGCAGTTTAAGGAGACCTCCTAATGAAAAACTGTTTTTT.

The chain joins TRBV13 to TRBJ2-1; the match to TRBD2 covers 14 bases. Germline assignment: CDR1 PRHDT and CDR2 FYEKMQ (reference sequence). The CDR3 is 18 amino acids. V shed 5 bases and J 3 bases; nucleotides not matched to a gene: 9. The CDR3 nucleotides read TGTGCCAGCAGCGCCCGGACTAGCGGGAGGATTCTCTACAATGAGCAGTTCTTC. Residues: CASSARTSGRILYNEQFF. The full variable domain, with the rest looked up from reference TRBV13 and TRBJ2-1, is AAGVIQSPRHLIKEKRETATLKCYPIPRHDTVYWYQQGPGQDPQFLISFYEKMQSDKGSIPDRFSAQQFSDYHSELNMSSLELGDSALYFCASSARTSGRILYNEQFFGPGTRLTVL.

As DNA, the CDR3 is TGTGCCACCGCTAGCGGCTCCTACGAGCAGTACTTC. The encoded protein is CATASGSYEQYF. V and J are TRBV19 and TRBJ2-7; TRBD2 matches at 7 bases. The V segment lost 10 bases and the J segment 0 bases; nucleotides outside the gene matches: 3. Germline V gene sequence: CDR1 LNHDA, CDR2 SQIVND (reference sequence). The CDR3 length is 12 residues.

V usage is TRBV7-9 and J usage is TRBJ1-2; the match to TRBD1 covers 12 bases. The ends lost 5 bases at V and 6 bases at J; junction bases unmatched: 13. The CDR3 runs to 17 residues. CDR1 is SEHNR, CDR2 FQNEAQ, per germline (reference sequence). The CDR3 protein is CASSPKEPGQGAHGYTF. The DNA for the CDR3 is TGTGCCAGCAGCCCCAAAGAACCGGGACAGGGGGCCCATGGCTACACCTTC.

This clone appeared once. The rearrangement links TRBV30 to TRBJ1-6, with 9 bases lining up with TRBD1. The CDR3 runs to 15 residues. CDR1 and CDR2 (germline): GTSNPN, SVGIG (reference sequence). Unmatched junction bases numbered 8, after V lost 1 base and J lost 10 bases. The CDR3 DNA reads TGTGCCTGGAGTGCTACAGGGGGCCCTTACTCACCCCTCCACTTT. It is translated as CAWSATGGPYSPLHF. Based on the CDR3 plus reference TRBV30 and TRBJ1-6, the full variable domain is SQTIHQWPATLVQPVGSPLSLECTVEGTSNPNLYWYRQAAGRGLQLLFYSVGIGQISSEVPQNLSASRPQDRQFILSSKKLLLSDSGFYLCAWSATGGPYSPLHFGNGTRLTVT.

The rearrangement links TRBV6-5 to TRBJ1-1; tentative D call: TRBD1 (5 bases). Per the germline V gene, CDR1 is MNHEY and CDR2 is SVGAGI. The germline V and J ends were trimmed by 2 bases and 5 bases, with 12 bases remaining between them. The CDR3 runs to 14 residues. CDR3 sequence: CASSYGRGRTEAFF. CDR3 coding DNA: TGTGCCAGCAGTTACGGGCGGGGACGTACTGAAGCTTTCTTT.

The CDR3 here is CASSQDNLGTGVNGYTF. For the CDR3, the DNA is TGCGCCAGCAGCCAAGATAACTTAGGGACAGGGGTTAATGGCTACACCTTC. V and J are TRBV4-1 and TRBJ1-2, with 10 bases lining up with TRBD1. The CDR3 loop spans 17 amino acids. After removal of 0 bases from V and 6 bases from J, the junction contained 10 bases not matched to a gene. Germline V gives CDR1 MGHRA, CDR2 YSYEKL.

The V and J genes are TRBV7-9 and TRBJ2-3; tentatively, D is TRBD2 (5 bases). CDR1 and CDR2 from the germline V gene are SEHNR and FQNEAQ (reference sequence). V dropped 1 base and J dropped 1 base, with 9 bases sitting between them. The CDR3 covers 15 residues. CDR3 region: CASSLVMEGTDTQYF. DNA of the CDR3: TGTGCCAGCAGCTTAGTCATGGAGGGCACAGATACGCAGTATTTT.

The DNA of the CDR3 is TGTGCCAGCAGCTTAGCGGAAGGACTAGCGGGAGGGTACCAAGAGACCCAGTACTTC. Its protein is CASSLAEGLAGGYQETQYF. V and J are TRBV7-9 and TRBJ2-5; 15 bases fit TRBD2. The ends lost 0 bases at V and 0 bases at J; junction bases unmatched: 5. The CDR3 has 19 amino acids. The germline V gene encodes CDR1 SEHNR and CDR2 FQNEAQ (reference sequence).

The genes are TRBV6-4 and TRBJ2-1; the match to TRBD2 covers 10 bases. The ends lost 0 bases at V and 7 bases at J; junction bases unmatched: 3. This CDR3 has 15 amino acids. Germline assignment: CDR1 MRHNA and CDR2 SNTAGT. The CDR3 region has the DNA TGTGCCAGCAGTGACTCTAGCGGGGGGTCGAATGAGCAGTTCTTC. Translated: CASSDSSGGSNEQFF.